This T cell receptor (beta chain) came from a study of shared clonotypes between healthy human individuals. The data were produced by immunoSEQ multiplex PCR, yet TCRdb's version contains in-frame clones alone and is incomplete. Among about 1.4 million clones listed, roughly 95% were seen once. The CDR3 spans 15 residues. V lost 1 base, J lost 1 base, and 3 bases stayed unmatched. Germline values: CDR1 SGHRS, CDR2 YFSETQ. Whole-study findings and limits: The generation probabilities recorded for non-shared clonotypes fell below those of clonotypes shared by all four donors.

Remarks on this clone: Antigen unknown.

The specimen sequenced was naive CD4+ T cells sorted from blood. As to subset: CD45RA+ positively selected. J is TRBJ2-7 and V is TRBV5-1; TRBD1 matches 9 bases. The sequence came from a young man in good health. CDR3 bases: TGCGCCAGCAGCTTGATGGACAGGGGTTCCTACGAGCAGTACTTC. This sequence encodes CASSLMDRGSYEQYF.